This T cell receptor (beta chain) originates from a study of regulatory T cells. CDR1 is SEHNR and CDR2 is FQNEAQ in the germline V gene (reference sequence). Trimming took off 5 bases at V and 3 bases at J, with 15 bases between the two ends. This CDR3 contains 15 residues. Findings and caveats of the study: Regulatory T cells from CD3G-deficient patients were less diverse than autologous conventional CD4+ cells and control regulatory cells.

Amplification used 52 TRBV primers and 13 TRBJ primers. Data came from immunoSEQ multiplex PCR; TCRdb stores just in-frame clones and leaves some out. The sample records roughly 4,000 clones, more than 90% being singletons. As concerns this clone: Its antigen is not identified.

The sequence was obtained from a child aged 2 to 9 with CD3G deficiency. The rearrangement uses TRBV7-9 and TRBJ2-3; tentative D call: TRBD2 (5 bases). Sequenced sample: CD4+ Tregs sorted from blood. The CDR3, as DNA: TGTGCCAGCAGCCTGACCACCCCGGGGACAGATACGCAGTATTTT. Translation gives CASSLTTPGTDTQYF.